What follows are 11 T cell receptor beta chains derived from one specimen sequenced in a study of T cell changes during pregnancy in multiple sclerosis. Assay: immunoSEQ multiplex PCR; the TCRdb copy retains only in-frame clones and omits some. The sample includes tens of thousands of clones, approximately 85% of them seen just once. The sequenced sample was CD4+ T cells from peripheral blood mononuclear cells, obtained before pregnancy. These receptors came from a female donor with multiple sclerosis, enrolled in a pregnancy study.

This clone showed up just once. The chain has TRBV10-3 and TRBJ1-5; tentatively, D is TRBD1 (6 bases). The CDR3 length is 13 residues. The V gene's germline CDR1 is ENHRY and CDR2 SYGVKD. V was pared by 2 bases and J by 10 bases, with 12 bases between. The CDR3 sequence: CAISEQGLIPQHF. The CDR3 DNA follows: TGTGCCATCAGTGAGCAGGGGTTGATACCCCAGCATTTT.

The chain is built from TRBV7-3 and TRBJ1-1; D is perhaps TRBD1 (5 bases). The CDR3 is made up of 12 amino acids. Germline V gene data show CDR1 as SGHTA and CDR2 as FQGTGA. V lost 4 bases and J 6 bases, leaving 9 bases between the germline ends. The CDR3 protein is CASSSDSAEAFF. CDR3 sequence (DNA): TGTGCCAGCAGCTCAGACAGTGCTGAAGCTTTCTTT.

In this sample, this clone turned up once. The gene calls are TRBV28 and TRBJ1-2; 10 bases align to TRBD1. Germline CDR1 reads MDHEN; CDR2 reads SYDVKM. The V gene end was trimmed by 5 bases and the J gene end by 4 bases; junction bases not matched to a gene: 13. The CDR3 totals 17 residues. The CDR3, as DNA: TGTGCCAGCAGTGGGACAGGGGTTGTAGGTCTATTCTATGGCTACACCTTC. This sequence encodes CASSGTGVVGLFYGYTF.

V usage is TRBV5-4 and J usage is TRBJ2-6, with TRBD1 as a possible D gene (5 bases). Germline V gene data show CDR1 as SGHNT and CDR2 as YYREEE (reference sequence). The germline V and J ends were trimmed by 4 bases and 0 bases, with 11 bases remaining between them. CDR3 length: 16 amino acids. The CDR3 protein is CASSQGQSSGANVLTF. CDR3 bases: TGTGCCAGCAGCCAGGGTCAGAGCTCTGGGGCCAACGTCCTGACTTTC.

This CDR3 reads CASVAQVGEQYF. DNA for the CDR3: TGTGCCAGCGTGGCACAGGTCGGCGAGCAGTACTTC. V gene TRBV6-5 combines with J gene TRBJ2-7; D possibly corresponds to TRBD1 (5 bases). CDR1 and CDR2 (germline): MNHEY, SVGAGI. The CDR3 loop spans 12 amino acids. V was pared by 8 bases and J by 6 bases, with 14 bases between.

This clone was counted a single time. The CDR3 coding sequence is TGTGCCAGCAGTTTTGCGGGAGGGCAAGAGACCCAGTACTTC. Protein sequence: CASSFAGGQETQYF. This sequence joins TRBV6-1 and TRBJ2-5; 9 positions agree with TRBD2. Germline values: CDR1 MNHNS, CDR2 SASEGT. The CDR3 loop spans 14 amino acids. The ends lost 5 bases at V and 2 bases at J; junction bases unmatched: 3.

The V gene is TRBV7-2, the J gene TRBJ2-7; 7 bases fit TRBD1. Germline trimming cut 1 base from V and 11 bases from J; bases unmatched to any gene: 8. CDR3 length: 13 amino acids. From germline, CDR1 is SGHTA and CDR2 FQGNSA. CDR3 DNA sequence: TGTGCCAGCAGCTTAGTACGGACAGGACCAAAGTACTTC. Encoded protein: CASSLVRTGPKYF.

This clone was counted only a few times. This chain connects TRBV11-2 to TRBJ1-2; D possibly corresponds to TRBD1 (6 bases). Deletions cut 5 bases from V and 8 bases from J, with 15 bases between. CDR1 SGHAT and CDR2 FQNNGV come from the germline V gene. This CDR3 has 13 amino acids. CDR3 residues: CASSPSGDGGYTF. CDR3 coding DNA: TGTGCCAGCAGCCCTTCAGGGGATGGGGGCTACACCTTC.

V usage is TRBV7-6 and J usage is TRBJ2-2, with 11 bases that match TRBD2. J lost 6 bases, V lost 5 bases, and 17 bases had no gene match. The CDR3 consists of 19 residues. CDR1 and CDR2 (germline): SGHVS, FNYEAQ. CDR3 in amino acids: CASSPRIAGGPVEAGELFF. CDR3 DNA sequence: TGTGCCAGCAGCCCCCGAATAGCGGGAGGGCCGGTAGAAGCCGGGGAGCTGTTTTTT.

The chain's CDR3 is CAWSNVAGINGYTF. DNA for the CDR3: TGTGCCTGGAGTAATGTCGCAGGGATTAATGGCTACACCTTC. This chain uses TRBV30 with TRBJ1-2; the D gene is possibly TRBD1 (5 bases). The CDR3 covers 14 residues. Trimming shortened V by 2 bases and J by 6 bases, and 16 bases separated the two germline ends. Germline V gives CDR1 GTSNPN, CDR2 SVGIG (reference sequence).

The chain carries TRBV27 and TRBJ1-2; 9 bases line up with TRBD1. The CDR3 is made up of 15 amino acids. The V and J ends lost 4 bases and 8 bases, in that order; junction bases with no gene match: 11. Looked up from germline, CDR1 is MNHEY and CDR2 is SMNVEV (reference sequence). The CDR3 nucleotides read TGTGCCAGCAGTTGGAACAGGGGGCGCTTGGAAGGCTACACCTTC. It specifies CASSWNRGRLEGYTF.